Below are 27 T cell receptor beta chains sequenced from a single sample in a study of regulatory T cells in long-lasting Graves disease. Assembly of TCR beta libraries relied on iRepertoire HTBI primers together with Arm-PCR of CDR3 regions. A single record per CDR3 protein comes from TCRdb applying MiXCR to the multiplex PCR reads. This table has approximately 540,000 distinct CDR3 sequences, 9.5% to 15% appearing once. As to time point: newly diagnosed GD, antithyroid drugs for less than 3 months. RNA extracted from PBMCs served as the sequencing template. The same sample was also used in a study of T cells in Graves' hyperthyroidism and ophthalmopathy.

The sample was peripheral blood mononuclear cells (PBMCs), taken at new diagnosis, from a patient treated with antithyroid drugs. The receptors shown here come from a woman aged 25 to 45 with Graves disease.

The sample holds many counts of this clonotype. This chain links TRBV5-1 with TRBJ2-3; 14 bases agree with TRBD2. J gave up 3 bases and V 3 bases, and 6 bases lay outside the gene matches. Germline-derived CDR1 and CDR2 are SGHRS and YFSETQ. The CDR3 spans 17 residues. DNA of the CDR3: TGCGCCAGCAGCTCGGGACTAGCGGGAGTATTAACAGATACGCAGTATTTT. It encodes CASSSGLAGVLTDTQYF.

V usage is TRBV29-1 and J usage is TRBJ2-3; 8 bases align to TRBD1. With V trimmed by 4 bases and J by 2 bases, 5 bases remained unmatched. CDR3 length: 14 amino acids. CDR1 and CDR2 from the germline V gene are SQVTM and ANQGSEA. For the CDR3, the DNA is TGCAGCGTTGGACAGGGGAAGGACACAGATACGCAGTATTTT. This sequence encodes CSVGQGKDTDTQYF.

Concerning this clonotype itself: A single base separates this from a much larger clone, so it may be a read error. V is TRBV13 and J is TRBJ1-3; D gene ambiguous. The CDR3 totals 12 residues. Germline V gene data show CDR1 as PRHDT and CDR2 as FYEKMQ (reference sequence). The V gene lost 6 bases and the J gene lost 0 bases, with 3 bases spanning the gap. The CDR3 DNA sequence: TGTGCCAGCAGGACCTCTGGAAACACCATATATTTT. It encodes CASRTSGNTIYF.

This clonotype was counted at least ten times. The chain links TRBV20-1 to TRBJ1-1; 11 bases map to TRBD1. V trimming: 3 bases; J trimming: 6 bases; junction bases outside the gene matches: 6. This CDR3 spans 14 amino acids. From germline, CDR1 is DFQATT and CDR2 SNEGSKA (reference sequence). CDR3 sequence: CSARTGTGGAEAFF. Written as DNA, the CDR3 is TGCAGTGCTAGGACTGGGACAGGGGGGGCTGAAGCTTTCTTT.

This clonotype was seen many times. The chain joins TRBV27 to TRBJ2-1; D might be TRBD1 or TRBD2, each matching 5 bases. Germline loops: CDR1 MNHEY, CDR2 SMNVEV (reference sequence). V lost 8 bases, J lost 7 bases, and 24 bases lay in between. The CDR3 is 16 residues long. CDR3 residues: CASEKIWGPLRNEQFF. In DNA, the CDR3 is TGTGCCAGCGAGAAAATTTGGGGACCCCTCAGGAATGAGCAGTTCTTC.

A few counts support this clonotype. This chain connects TRBV30 to TRBJ1-1; no firm D call. Looked up from germline, CDR1 is GTSNPN and CDR2 is SVGIG (reference sequence). V gave up 3 bases and J gave up 3 bases, with 17 bases separating them. CDR3 length: 15 amino acids. The CDR3 DNA follows: TGTGCCTGGAGGCCGATGGGCTCGTGGGACACTGAAGCTTTCTTT. Protein sequence: CAWRPMGSWDTEAFF.

This chain joins TRBV19 and TRBJ1-1; 10 bases line up with TRBD1. Germline-derived CDR1 and CDR2 are LNHDA and SQIVND (reference sequence). There are 13 residues in the CDR3. The ends lost 11 bases at V and 3 bases at J; junction bases unmatched: 6. CDR3 nucleotide sequence: TGTGCCGCCCGGACAGGGGGGGACACTGAAGCTTTCTTT. Its translation is CAARTGGDTEAFF. The full variable domain, its missing parts supplied by reference TRBV19 and TRBJ1-1, is DGGITQSPKYLFRKEGQNVTLSCEQNLNHDAMYWYRQDPGQGLRLIYYSQIVNDFQKGDIAEGYSVSREKKESFPLTVTSAQKNPTAFYLCAARTGGDTEAFFGQGTRLTVV.

This clonotype has a single count. This may arise from a read error, as a much more abundant clone is one base away. DNA for the CDR3: TGTTCAGCTAGCGGGGCCACCGGGGAGCTGTTTTTT. Its translation is CSASGATGELFF. The chain employs TRBV28 and TRBJ2-2, with 9 bases lining up with TRBD2. This CDR3 spans 12 amino acids. CDR1 is MDHEN and CDR2 is SYDVKM in the germline V gene.

This clonotype was counted ten times or more. The rearrangement links TRBV5-5 to TRBJ1-2; D gene ambiguous. Germline V CDR1 and CDR2: SGHKS, YYEKEE (reference sequence). The CDR3 runs 13 residues. Deletions cut 4 bases from V and 8 bases from J, with 15 bases between. The CDR3 reads CASSPGRVGGYTF. The CDR3 region has the DNA TGTGCCAGCAGCCCCGGGAGGGTCGGGGGCTACACCTTC. Filled out from reference TRBV5-5 and TRBJ1-2, the complete variable domain reads DAGVTQSPTHLIKTRGQQVTLRCSPISGHKSVSWYQQVLGQGPQFIFQYYEKEERGRGNFPDRFSARQFPNYSSELNVNALLLGDSALYLCASSPGRVGGYTFGSGTRLTVV.

This clonotype was counted at least ten times. The chain recombines TRBV6-9 with TRBJ1-4; D might be TRBD1 (6 bases). The CDR3 is 14 residues long. V was trimmed by 3 bases and J by 5 bases, leaving 10 bases between them. In germline, CDR1 is MNHGY, CDR2 SVAAGI. In DNA form, the CDR3 reads TGTGCCAGCAGTTACAGGGGACCCAATGAAAAACTGTTTTTT. Its translation: CASSYRGPNEKLFF.

This clonotype was recorded many times. The chain carries TRBV7-8 and TRBJ2-7; D perhaps matches TRBD1 (7 bases). Germline lookup yields CDR1 SGHVS and CDR2 FQNEAQ. V dropped 3 bases and J dropped 6 bases, with 18 bases sitting between them. CDR3 length: 15 amino acids. The CDR3 spells CASSFGGGFTVEQYF. DNA of the CDR3: TGTGCCAGCAGCTTCGGAGGGGGCTTTACCGTCGAGCAGTACTTC.

At least ten counts were recorded for this clonotype. This chain links TRBV6-2 or TRBV6-3 with TRBJ2-1; TRBD1 might be the D (6 bases). The V end was cut by 2 bases, the J end by 5 bases, with 13 bases between. Per germline, CDR1 MNHEY and CDR2 SVGEGT. CDR3 length: 15 amino acids. The CDR3 DNA reads TGTGCCAGCAGTTACAGGTCAGGGGATAACAATGAGCAGTTCTTC. It is translated as CASSYRSGDNNEQFF.

This clonotype appeared many times. The rearrangement links TRBV6-1 to TRBJ2-2; no reliable D call. The CDR3 totals 13 residues. The V gene lost 7 bases and the J gene lost 6 bases, with 12 bases spanning the gap. Germline V gene lookup returns CDR1 MNHNS and CDR2 SASEGT. Here the CDR3 reads CASTAGWAGELFF. CDR3 coding DNA: TGTGCCAGCACCGCCGGGTGGGCCGGGGAGCTGTTTTTT.

Only a few counts were recorded for this clonotype. The chain joins TRBV4-1 to TRBJ1-2, with D possibly TRBD1 on 6 matching bases. This CDR3 is 16 amino acids long. Germline CDR1 is MGHRA and CDR2 is YSYEKL. Between the trimmed V and J ends, which lost 2 bases and 7 bases, there was a span of 20 bases. The CDR3 region is CASSQQTGLGSAGYTF. In nucleotides, the CDR3 is TGCGCCAGCAGCCAACAAACAGGGTTGGGAAGTGCTGGCTACACCTTC.

This clonotype was recorded many times. V and J are TRBV6-1 and TRBJ2-7; a possible D gene is TRBD2 (5 bases). Per germline, CDR1 MNHNS and CDR2 SASEGT. The V and J ends lost 6 bases and 2 bases respectively, with 11 bases between them. This CDR3 region has 13 residues. CDR3 nucleotide sequence: TGTGCCAGCAGCGATACGGGGACCTACGAGCAGTACTTC. It is translated as CASSDTGTYEQYF.

This clonotype was recorded many times. The J gene is TRBJ2-3, the V gene TRBV18, with D perhaps matching TRBD2 (5 bases). V lost 0 bases to trimming and J lost 4 bases, with 11 bases between them. Germline V lookup: CDR1 KGHSH, CDR2 LQKENI. The CDR3 is made up of 15 amino acids. CDR3 nucleotides: TGTGCCAGCTCACCACCGCTCCTAGCCGCAGATACGCAGTATTTT. It codes for CASSPPLLAADTQYF.

This clonotype occurred many times. The gene calls are TRBV7-9 and TRBJ2-7; 12 bases agree with TRBD1. The CDR3 contains 15 residues. The V gene's germline CDR1 is SEHNR and CDR2 FQNEAQ (reference sequence). Trimming took 5 bases from V and 2 from J; bases not matched to a gene: 4. The CDR3 spells CASSRGQGATYEQYF. CDR3 nucleotides: TGTGCCAGCAGCAGGGGACAGGGGGCAACCTACGAGCAGTACTTC.

As regards this clonotype: This may stem from a read error, because a much larger clone lies one nucleotide away. This sequence joins TRBV10-3 and TRBJ2-1, with D unresolved. The CDR3 contains 14 residues. Germline V CDR1 and CDR2: ENHRY, SYGVKD. V was trimmed by 2 bases and J by 10 bases, leaving 15 bases between them. CDR3 in amino acids: CAISEASKGGEQFF. CDR3 nucleotides: TGTGCCATCAGTGAGGCCAGCAAGGGTGGCGAGCAGTTCTTC.

This clonotype appeared many times. This chain connects TRBV19 to TRBJ2-2; D may be TRBD2 (6 bases). CDR3 length: 16 amino acids. With 3 bases removed from V and 3 bases from J, the gap between germline ends came to 14 bases. Germline V gene sequence: CDR1 LNHDA, CDR2 SQIVND (reference sequence). The CDR3 is CASSITAGLYTGELFF. CDR3 nucleotides: TGTGCCAGTAGTATTACGGCGGGACTTTACACCGGGGAGCTGTTTTTT.

This clonotype was seen repeatedly, ten times or more. Because the CDR3 is missing its conserved closing phenylalanine or tryptophan, this is likely a read error. The rearrangement uses TRBV28 and TRBJ2-1; 12 bases align to TRBD2. This CDR3 has 18 amino acids. The V segment lost 1 base and the J segment 6 bases; nucleotides outside the gene matches: 10. The germline V gene has CDR1 MDHEN and CDR2 SYDVKM. The CDR3 DNA is TGTGCCAGCAGTTTATCCCCATGGACTAGCGGGGAGCTCAATGAGCAGTTCCTC. It is translated as CASSLSPWTSGELNEQFL.

This clonotype turned up a few times. J is TRBJ1-5 and V is TRBV4-1; 7 nucleotides align to TRBD1. From germline, CDR1 is MGHRA and CDR2 YSYEKL. The CDR3 has 15 amino acids. V shed 5 bases, J shed 2 bases, and the junction held 6 bases outside the gene matches. The CDR3 here is CASSGQGVGNQPQHF. The CDR3 nucleotides are TGCGCCAGCAGCGGGCAGGGGGTCGGCAATCAGCCCCAGCATTTT.

There are many counts of this clonotype. The rearrangement links TRBV4-2 to TRBJ1-2; no firm D call. The germline V and J ends were trimmed by 2 bases and 8 bases, with 9 bases remaining between them. Germline V gene data show CDR1 as LGHNA and CDR2 as YNFKEQ. This CDR3 region has 12 residues. The CDR3 loop reads CASSQYPEGYTF. The CDR3 DNA is TGTGCCAGCAGCCAATATCCAGAGGGCTACACCTTC.

This clonotype was observed many times. V and J are TRBV5-6 and TRBJ2-6; TRBD2 is a possible D gene (6 bases). Germline V gene data show CDR1 as SGHDT and CDR2 as YYEEEE. V dropped 0 bases and J dropped 7 bases, with 23 bases sitting between them. The CDR3 contains 19 residues. The CDR3 region has the DNA TGTGCCAGCAGCTTGGTGGAGGGAGTCCGCAGGTTCGGAGCCAACGTCCTGACTTTC. Amino acid sequence: CASSLVEGVRRFGANVLTF.

This clonotype was counted ten times or more. The chain couples TRBV27 to TRBJ2-7; a weak D match, TRBD1 (6 bases). CDR3 length: 15 amino acids. The germline V and J ends were trimmed by 4 bases and 1 base, with 14 bases remaining between them. Germline CDR1 and CDR2: MNHEY and SMNVEV (reference sequence). In nucleotides, the CDR3 is TGTGCCAGCAGTTCCCCCGACAGGCGTTCCTACGAGCAGTACTTC. This sequence encodes CASSSPDRRSYEQYF.

The chain couples TRBV27 to TRBJ2-7; D possibly corresponds to TRBD2 (6 bases). CDR1 and CDR2 (germline): MNHEY, SMNVEV (reference sequence). This CDR3 spans 16 amino acids. The V end was cut by 3 bases, the J end by 1 base, with 16 bases between. The CDR3 reads CASSLGRDFYSYEQYF. CDR3 nucleotides: TGTGCCAGCAGTTTGGGACGGGACTTCTATTCCTACGAGCAGTACTTC.

The table lists this clonotype with many counts. In DNA form, the CDR3 reads TGTGCCAGCAGTTACTCAAATAGCAATCAGCCCCAGCATTTT. It codes for CASSYSNSNQPQHF. V and J are TRBV3-1 and TRBJ1-5; D is unclear. The CDR3 runs 14 residues. The germline CDR1 and CDR2 sequences are LGHDT and YNNKEL (reference sequence). Trimming took off 6 bases at V and 0 bases at J, with 9 bases between the two ends.

This clonotype was seen repeatedly, ten times or more. CDR3 sequence (DNA): TGTGCCAGTATACCAGGTCCATTTACCGGGGAGCTGTTTTTT. Protein sequence: CASIPGPFTGELFF. The chain combines TRBV19 with TRBJ2-2; D is undetermined. The V gene lost 7 bases and the J gene lost 5 bases, with 14 bases spanning the gap. CDR1 and CDR2 from the germline V gene are LNHDA and SQIVND (reference sequence). The CDR3 consists of 14 residues. Using reference TRBV19 and TRBJ2-2 for the parts outside the CDR3, the full variable domain is DGGITQSPKYLFRKEGQNVTLSCEQNLNHDAMYWYRQDPGQGLRLIYYSQIVNDFQKGDIAEGYSVSREKKESFPLTVTSAQKNPTAFYLCASIPGPFTGELFFGEGSRLTVL.